This section outlines one TCR beta chain sequence together with its context. These data originate in a study of technical replicates of blood from a few donors. Profiling relied on immunoSEQ multiplex PCR, and the TCRdb table lists in-frame clones only, not all of them. The sample shows tens of thousands of clones, 75% to 90% of them seen only once. CDR1 is MGHRA and CDR2 is YSYEKL in the germline V gene. The germline V and J ends were trimmed by 8 bases and 2 bases, with 10 bases remaining between them. The CDR3 is 13 amino acids. The specimen was PBMCs. The TCR originated in a human donor in good health. Some clones in this sample may be carry-over from other donors' samples. This rearrangement joins TRBV4-1 to TRBJ2-1, with a weak D call TRBD2 (6 bases). The CDR3: CASRDFTYNEQFF. The CDR3 DNA is TGCGCCAGCCGGGACTTCACCTACAATGAGCAGTTCTTC.